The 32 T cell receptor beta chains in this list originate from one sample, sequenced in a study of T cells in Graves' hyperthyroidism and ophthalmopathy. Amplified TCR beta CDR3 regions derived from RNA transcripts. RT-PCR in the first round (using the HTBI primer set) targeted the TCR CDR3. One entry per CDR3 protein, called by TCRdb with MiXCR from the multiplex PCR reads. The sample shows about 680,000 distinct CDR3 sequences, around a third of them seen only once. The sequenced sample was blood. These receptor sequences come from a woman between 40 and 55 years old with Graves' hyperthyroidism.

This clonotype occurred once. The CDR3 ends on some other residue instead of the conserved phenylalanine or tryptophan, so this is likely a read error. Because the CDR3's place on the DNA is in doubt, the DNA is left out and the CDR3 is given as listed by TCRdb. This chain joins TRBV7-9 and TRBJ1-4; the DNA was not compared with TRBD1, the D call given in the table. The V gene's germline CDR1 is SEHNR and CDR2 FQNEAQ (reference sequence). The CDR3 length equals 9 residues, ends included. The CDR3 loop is CASTEDWGA.

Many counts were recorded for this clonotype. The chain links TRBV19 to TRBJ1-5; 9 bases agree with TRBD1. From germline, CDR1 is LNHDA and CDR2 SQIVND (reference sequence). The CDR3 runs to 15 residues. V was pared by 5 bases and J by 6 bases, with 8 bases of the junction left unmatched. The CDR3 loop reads CASSVQGTGIQPQHF. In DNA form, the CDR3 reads TGTGCCAGTAGTGTACAAGGGACAGGGATTCAGCCCCAGCATTTT.

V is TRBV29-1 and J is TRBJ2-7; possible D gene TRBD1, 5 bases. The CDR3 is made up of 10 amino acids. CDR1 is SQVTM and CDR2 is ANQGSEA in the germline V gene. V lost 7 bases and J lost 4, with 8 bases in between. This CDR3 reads CSGRQYEQYF. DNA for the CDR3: TGCAGCGGCCGACAGTACGAGCAGTACTTC.

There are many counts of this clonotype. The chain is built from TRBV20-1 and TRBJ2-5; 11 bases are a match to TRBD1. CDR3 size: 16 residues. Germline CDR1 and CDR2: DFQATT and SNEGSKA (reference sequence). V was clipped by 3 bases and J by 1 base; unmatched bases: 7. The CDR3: CSARGDRGLPQETQYF. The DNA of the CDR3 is TGCAGTGCTAGGGGGGACAGGGGGTTACCCCAAGAGACCCAGTACTTC.

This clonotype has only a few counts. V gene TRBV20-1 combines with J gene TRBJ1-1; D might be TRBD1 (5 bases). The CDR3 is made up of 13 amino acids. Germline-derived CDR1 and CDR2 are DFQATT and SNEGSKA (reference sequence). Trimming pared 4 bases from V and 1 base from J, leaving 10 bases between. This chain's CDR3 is CSANRTPNTEAFF. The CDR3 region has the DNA TGCAGTGCTAACCGGACACCGAACACTGAAGCTTTCTTT.

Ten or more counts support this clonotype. As DNA, the CDR3 is TGTGCCAGCAGCCAACCCGACAAGGTTGAGAAACTGTTTTTT. This translates into CASSQPDKVEKLFF. The V and J genes are TRBV3-1 and TRBJ1-4; no reliable D call. Germline CDR1 is LGHDT and CDR2 is YNNKEL (reference sequence). Trimming pared 2 bases from V and 11 bases from J, leaving 15 bases between. There are 14 residues in the CDR3.

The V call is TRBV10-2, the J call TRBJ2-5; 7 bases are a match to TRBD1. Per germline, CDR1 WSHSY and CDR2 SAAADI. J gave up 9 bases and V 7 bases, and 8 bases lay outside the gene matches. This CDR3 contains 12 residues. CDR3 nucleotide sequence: TGCGCCAGCACAGGGACAGCCATGGCCCAGTACTTC. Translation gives CASTGTAMAQYF.

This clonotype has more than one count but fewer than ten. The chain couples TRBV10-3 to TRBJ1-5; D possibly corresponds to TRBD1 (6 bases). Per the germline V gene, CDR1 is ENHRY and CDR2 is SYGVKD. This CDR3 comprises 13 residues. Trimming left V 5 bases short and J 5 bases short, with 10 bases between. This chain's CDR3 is CAISHREDQPQHF. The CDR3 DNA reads TGTGCCATCAGTCACAGGGAAGATCAGCCCCAGCATTTT.

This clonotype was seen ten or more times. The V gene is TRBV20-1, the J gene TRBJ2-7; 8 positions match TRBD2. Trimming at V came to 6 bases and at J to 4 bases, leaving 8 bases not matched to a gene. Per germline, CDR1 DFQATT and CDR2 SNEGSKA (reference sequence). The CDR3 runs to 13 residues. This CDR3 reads CSAIIAGRYEQYF. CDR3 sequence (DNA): TGCAGTGCAATTATAGCGGGACGGTACGAGCAGTACTTC.

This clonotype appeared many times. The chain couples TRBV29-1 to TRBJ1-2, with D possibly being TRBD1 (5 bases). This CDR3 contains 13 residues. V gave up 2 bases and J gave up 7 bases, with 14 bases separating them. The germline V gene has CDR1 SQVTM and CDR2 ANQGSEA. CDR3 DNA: TGCAGCGTTGAATTCGTGGGGGGATTTGGCTACACCTTC. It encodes CSVEFVGGFGYTF.

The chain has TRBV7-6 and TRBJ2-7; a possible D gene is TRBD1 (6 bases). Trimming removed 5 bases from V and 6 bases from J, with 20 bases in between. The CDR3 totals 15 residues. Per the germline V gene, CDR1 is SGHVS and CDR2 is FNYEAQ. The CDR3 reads CASSLGQPLKSEQYF. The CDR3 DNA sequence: TGTGCCAGCAGCCTCGGACAGCCTTTGAAGAGCGAGCAGTACTTC.

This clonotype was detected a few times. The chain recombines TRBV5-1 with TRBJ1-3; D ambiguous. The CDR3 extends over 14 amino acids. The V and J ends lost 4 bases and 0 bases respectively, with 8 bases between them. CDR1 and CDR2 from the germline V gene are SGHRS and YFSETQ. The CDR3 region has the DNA TGCGCCAGCAGCCCAGCGAACTCTGGAAACACCATATATTTT. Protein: CASSPANSGNTIYF.

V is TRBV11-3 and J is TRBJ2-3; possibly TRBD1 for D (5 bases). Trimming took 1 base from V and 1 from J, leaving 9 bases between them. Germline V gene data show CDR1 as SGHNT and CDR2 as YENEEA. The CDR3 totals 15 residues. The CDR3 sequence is CASSLGGRGTDTQYF. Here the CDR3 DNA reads TGTGCCAGCAGCTTAGGGGGCAGGGGCACAGATACGCAGTATTTT. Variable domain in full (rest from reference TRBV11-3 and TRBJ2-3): EAGVVQSPRYKIIEKKQPVAFWCNPISGHNTLYWYLQNLGQGPELLIRYENEEAVDDSQLPKDRFSAERLKGVDSTLKIQPAELGDSAVYLCASSLGGRGTDTQYFGPGTRLTVL.

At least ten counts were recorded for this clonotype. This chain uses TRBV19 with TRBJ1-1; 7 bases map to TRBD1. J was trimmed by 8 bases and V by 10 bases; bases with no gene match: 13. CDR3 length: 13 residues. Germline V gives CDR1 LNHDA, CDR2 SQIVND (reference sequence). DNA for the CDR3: TGTGCCACCGACCGGACAGGACGAGAAGAAGCTTTCTTT. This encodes CATDRTGREEAFF.

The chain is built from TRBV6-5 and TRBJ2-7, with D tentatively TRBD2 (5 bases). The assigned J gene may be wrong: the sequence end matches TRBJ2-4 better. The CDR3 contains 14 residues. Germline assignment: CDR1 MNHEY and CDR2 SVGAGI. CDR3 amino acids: CATAGQVGLNIQYF. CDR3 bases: TGTGCCACCGCGGGCCAGGTTGGCCTAAACATTCAGTACTTC.

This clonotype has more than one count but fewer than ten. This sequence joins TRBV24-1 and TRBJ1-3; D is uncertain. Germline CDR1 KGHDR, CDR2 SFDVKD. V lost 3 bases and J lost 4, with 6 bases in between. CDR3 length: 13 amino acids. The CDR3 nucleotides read TGTGCCACCAGTGATCAACAGGGAAACACCATATATTTT. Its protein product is CATSDQQGNTIYF.

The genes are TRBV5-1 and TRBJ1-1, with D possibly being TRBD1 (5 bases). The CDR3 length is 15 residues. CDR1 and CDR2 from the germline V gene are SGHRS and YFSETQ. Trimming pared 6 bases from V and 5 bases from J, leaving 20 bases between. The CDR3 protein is CASMNGHRLGTEAFF. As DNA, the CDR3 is TGCGCCAGCATGAACGGACACAGGCTGGGGACTGAAGCTTTCTTT.

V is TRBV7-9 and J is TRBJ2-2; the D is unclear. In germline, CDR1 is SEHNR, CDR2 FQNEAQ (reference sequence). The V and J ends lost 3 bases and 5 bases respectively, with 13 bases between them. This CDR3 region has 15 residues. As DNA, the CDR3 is TGTGCCAGCAGCTTGGGTGAGAAGGCAACCGGGGAGCTGTTTTTT. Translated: CASSLGEKATGELFF.

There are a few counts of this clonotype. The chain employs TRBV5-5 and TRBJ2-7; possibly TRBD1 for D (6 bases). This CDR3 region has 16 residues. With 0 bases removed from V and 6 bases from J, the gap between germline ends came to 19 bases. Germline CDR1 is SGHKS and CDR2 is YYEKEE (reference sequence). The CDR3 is CASSLAWTALPIEQYF. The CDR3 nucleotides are TGTGCCAGCAGCTTGGCGTGGACAGCACTCCCCATCGAGCAGTACTTC.

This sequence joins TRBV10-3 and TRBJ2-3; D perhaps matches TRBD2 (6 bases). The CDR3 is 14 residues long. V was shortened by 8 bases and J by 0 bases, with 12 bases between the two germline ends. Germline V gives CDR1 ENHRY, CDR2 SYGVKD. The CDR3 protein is CAIRPGVSTDTQYF. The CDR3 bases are TGTGCCATCCGTCCGGGGGTTAGCACAGATACGCAGTATTTT.

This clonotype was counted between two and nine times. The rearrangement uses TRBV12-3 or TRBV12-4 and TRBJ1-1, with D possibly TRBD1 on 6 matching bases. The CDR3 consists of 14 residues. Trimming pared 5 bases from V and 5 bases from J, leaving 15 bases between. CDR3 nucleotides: TGTGCCAGCAGTAAACAGGGTATTATTACTGAAGCTTTCTTT. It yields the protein CASSKQGIITEAFF.

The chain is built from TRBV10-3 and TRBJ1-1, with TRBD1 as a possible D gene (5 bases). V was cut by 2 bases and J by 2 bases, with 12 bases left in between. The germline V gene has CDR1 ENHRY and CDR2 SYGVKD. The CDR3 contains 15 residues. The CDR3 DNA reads TGTGCCATCAGTGAGAAAGTGGACACAAACACTGAAGCTTTCTTT. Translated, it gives CAISEKVDTNTEAFF.

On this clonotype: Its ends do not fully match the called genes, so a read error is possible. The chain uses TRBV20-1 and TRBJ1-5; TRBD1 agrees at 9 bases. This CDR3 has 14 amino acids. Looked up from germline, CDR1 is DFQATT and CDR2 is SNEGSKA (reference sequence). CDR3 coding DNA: TGCAGTGTTAGAGAAACAGGGGGCGGGCAGCCCCAGCATTTT. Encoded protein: CSVRETGGGQPQHF.

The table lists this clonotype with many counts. CDR3 nucleotide sequence: TGCAGTGCTAGAGATGAACGAGGGAATCAGCCCCAGCATTTT. Protein product: CSARDERGNQPQHF. The chain uses TRBV20-1 and TRBJ1-5; D is undetermined. Trimming took off 0 bases at V and 4 bases at J, with 10 bases between the two ends. The CDR3 sequence is 14 residues long. The germline V gene encodes CDR1 DFQATT and CDR2 SNEGSKA (reference sequence).

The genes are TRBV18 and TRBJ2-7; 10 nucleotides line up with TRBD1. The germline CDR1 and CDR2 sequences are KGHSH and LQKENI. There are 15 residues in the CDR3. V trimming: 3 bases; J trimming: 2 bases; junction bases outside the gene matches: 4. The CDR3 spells CASSPGTGATYEQYF. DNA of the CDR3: TGTGCCAGCTCACCCGGGACAGGGGCTACCTACGAGCAGTACTTC.

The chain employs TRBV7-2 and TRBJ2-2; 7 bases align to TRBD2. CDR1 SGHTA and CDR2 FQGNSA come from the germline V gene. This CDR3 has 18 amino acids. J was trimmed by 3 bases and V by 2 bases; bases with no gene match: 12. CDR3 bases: TGTGCCAGCAGCTTACGGGGGAGGGGCGGGTTGGACACCGGGGAGCTGTTTTTT. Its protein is CASSLRGRGGLDTGELFF.

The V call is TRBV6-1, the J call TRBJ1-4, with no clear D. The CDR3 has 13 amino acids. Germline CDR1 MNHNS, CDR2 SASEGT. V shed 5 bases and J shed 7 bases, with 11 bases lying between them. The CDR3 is CASSKERGEKLFF. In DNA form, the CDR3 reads TGTGCCAGCAGTAAGGAGCGCGGTGAAAAACTGTTTTTT.

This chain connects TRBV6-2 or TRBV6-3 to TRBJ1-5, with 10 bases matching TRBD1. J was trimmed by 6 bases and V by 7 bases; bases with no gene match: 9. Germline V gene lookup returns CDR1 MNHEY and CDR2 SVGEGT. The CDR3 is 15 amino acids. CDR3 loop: CASTAGTGVTQPQHF. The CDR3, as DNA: TGTGCCAGCACCGCAGGGACAGGGGTAACTCAGCCCCAGCATTTT.

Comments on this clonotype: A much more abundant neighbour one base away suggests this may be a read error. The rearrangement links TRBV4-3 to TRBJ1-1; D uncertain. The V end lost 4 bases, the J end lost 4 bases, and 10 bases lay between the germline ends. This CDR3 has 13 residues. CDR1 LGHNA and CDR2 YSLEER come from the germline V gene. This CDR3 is CASSRAYSTEAFF. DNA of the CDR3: TGCGCCAGCAGCCGAGCGTACAGCACTGAAGCTTTCTTT.

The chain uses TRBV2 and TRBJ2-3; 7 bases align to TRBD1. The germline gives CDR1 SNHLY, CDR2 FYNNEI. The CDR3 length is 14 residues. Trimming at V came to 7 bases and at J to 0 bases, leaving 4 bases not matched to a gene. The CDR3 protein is CASKTGTSTDTQYF. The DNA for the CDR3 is TGTGCCAGCAAGACAGGGACGAGCACAGATACGCAGTATTTT.

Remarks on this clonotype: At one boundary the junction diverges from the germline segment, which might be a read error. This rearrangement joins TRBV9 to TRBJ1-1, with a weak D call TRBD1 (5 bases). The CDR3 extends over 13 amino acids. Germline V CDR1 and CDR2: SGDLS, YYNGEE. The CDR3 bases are TGTGCCAGCAGCGTTGGGGGGAACACTGAAGCTTCCTTT. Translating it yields CASSVGGNTEASF.

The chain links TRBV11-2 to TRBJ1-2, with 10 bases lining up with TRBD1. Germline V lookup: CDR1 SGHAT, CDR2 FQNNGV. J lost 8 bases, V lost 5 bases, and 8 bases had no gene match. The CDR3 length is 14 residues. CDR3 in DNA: TGTGCCAGCAGCCACCGGGACAGGGGATTGGGCTACACCTTC. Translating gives CASSHRDRGLGYTF.